This entry is about one T cell receptor (beta chain). As originally analysed: Reference gene primers were amplified, and this amplification served to estimate nucleated cell counts. TCRdb keeps only in-frame clones here, not all; method: immunoSEQ multiplex PCR. That table furnishes V, J and clone size, whereas the DNA furnished D and trimming. Of around 95,000 clones in the sample, 88% are singletons; the top ten hold around 5.4%. This entry belongs to a study of blood T cell repertoires in COVID-19. Study summary: The study drew acute and convalescent COVID-19 samples from the United States, Italy and Spain. PBMCs, B-cell-depleted T cells, or T cells were the source of the cDNA or gDNA that made up the material.

Germline assignment: CDR1 SGHRS and CDR2 YFSETQ. V lost 0 bases and J 1 base, leaving 5 bases between the germline ends. This CDR3 region has 15 residues. Sequencing used peripheral blood. V gene TRBV5-1 combines with J gene TRBJ2-6; D gene uncertain. This receptor was identified in a human donor in a cohort sampled during active COVID-19. The CDR3 loop reads CASSLAGSGANVLTF. CDR3 in DNA: TGCGCCAGCAGCTTGGCCGGGTCTGGGGCCAACGTCCTGACTTTC.